The 12 T cell receptor beta chains listed next were all sequenced from one sample in a study of patients and donors after allogeneic stem cell transplantation. One entry per CDR3 protein, called by TCRdb with MiXCR from the RT-PCR reads. The data hold about 400,000 distinct CDR3 sequences, with approximately 16% observed a single time. Sequenced: blood, either unsorted or a sorted T cell fraction (not recorded which). The source of these receptors is a human donor who was either an allogeneic HSCT recipient or a stem cell or donor lymphocyte infusion donor (not recorded which). It is not recorded whose cells these are; they may come from a transplant donor.

The genes are TRBV3-1 and TRBJ1-6; no definite D call. The CDR3 loop spans 13 amino acids. Trimming took off 1 base at V and 7 bases at J, with 5 bases between the two ends. CDR1 is LGHDT and CDR2 is YNNKEL in the germline V gene (reference sequence). The CDR3 here is CASSQGGNSPLHF. The CDR3 DNA is TGTGCCAGCAGCCAAGGCGGAAATTCACCCCTCCACTTT. Combining the CDR3 with reference TRBV3-1 and TRBJ1-6 gives the whole variable domain DTAVSQTPKYLVTQMGNDKSIKCEQNLGHDTMYWYKQDSKKFLKIMFSYNNKELIINETVPNRFSPKSPDKAHLNLHINSLELGDSAVYFCASSQGGNSPLHFGNGTRLTVT.

In this sample, this clonotype turned up a few times. CDR3 bases: TGTGCCAGCGTTCGGGACGGCCTCTACGAGCAGTACTTC. Its protein is CASVRDGLYEQYF. The chain employs TRBV6-1 and TRBJ2-7, with D perhaps given as TRBD1 or TRBD2 (5 bases each). Germline assignment: CDR1 MNHNS and CDR2 SASEGT. The length of the CDR3 is 13 residues. The V end was cut by 8 bases, the J end by 3 bases, with 14 bases between.

The chain couples TRBV4-3 to TRBJ2-2; the D is unclear. The CDR3 consists of 17 residues. CDR1 is LGHNA, CDR2 YSLEER, per germline. With 0 bases removed from V and 0 bases from J, the gap between germline ends came to 11 bases. The CDR3 spells CASSQEVGLPNTGELFF. DNA for the CDR3: TGCGCCAGCAGCCAAGAGGTAGGCTTGCCGAACACCGGGGAGCTGTTTTTT.

This clonotype was observed a few times. The chain recombines TRBV20-1 with TRBJ1-5; D call uncertain. The CDR3 contains 14 residues. Germline values: CDR1 DFQATT, CDR2 SNEGSKA (reference sequence). V was clipped by 3 bases and J by 4 bases, with 13 bases between them. As DNA, the CDR3 is TGCAGTGCTAGTCAGCTGGCGGGGAATCAGCCCCAGCATTTT. It codes for CSASQLAGNQPQHF.

CDR3 nucleotide sequence: TGCAGCGTCCGGGATCCCTCCTACGAGCAGTACTTC. Translating it yields CSVRDPSYEQYF. The chain carries TRBV29-1 and TRBJ2-7, with D perhaps TRBD2 (5 bases). CDR3 length equals 12 residues. V was cut by 6 bases and J by 0 bases, with 9 bases left in between. From germline, CDR1 is SQVTM and CDR2 ANQGSEA.

V usage is TRBV19 and J usage is TRBJ2-1, with 12 bases fitting TRBD2. This CDR3 is built from 15 residues. The germline CDR1 and CDR2 sequences are LNHDA and SQIVND (reference sequence). The ends lost 6 bases at V and 6 bases at J; junction bases unmatched: 6. CDR3 in DNA: TGTGCCAGTAGCCTGACTAGCGGGGGAGCCAATGAGCAGTTCTTC. Translating gives CASSLTSGGANEQFF.

Many counts were recorded for this clonotype. The genes are TRBV7-2 and TRBJ2-4; TRBD1 is a possible D gene (6 bases). Germline V gene lookup returns CDR1 SGHTA and CDR2 FQGNSA. V lost 4 bases and J 1 base, leaving 14 bases between the germline ends. The CDR3 length is 16 residues. The CDR3: CASSSQGMSAKNIQYF. CDR3 nucleotide sequence: TGTGCCAGCAGCTCTCAGGGGATGTCGGCCAAAAACATTCAGTACTTC.

This clonotype appeared a few times. The chain carries TRBV4-3 and TRBJ2-5; 11 bases match TRBD2. Trimming took 4 bases from V and 2 from J; bases not matched to a gene: 9. CDR3 length equals 17 residues. In germline, CDR1 is LGHNA, CDR2 YSLEER. The CDR3 DNA sequence: TGCGCCAGCAGCCCCCAACCCGGGACTAGCGGACAAGAGACCCAGTACTTC. Its protein product is CASSPQPGTSGQETQYF.

At least ten counts were recorded for this clonotype. V is TRBV12-3 or TRBV12-4 and J is TRBJ2-1; 9 bases match TRBD2. Germline trimming cut 1 base from V and 15 bases from J; bases unmatched to any gene: 4. CDR3 length: 12 amino acids. CDR3 region: CASSLGLAGRFF. The CDR3 region has the DNA TGTGCCAGCAGTTTAGGGCTAGCGGGAAGGTTCTTC.

The CDR3 reads CATDRDAGTGIQYF. CDR3 nucleotide sequence: TGTGCCACCGACAGAGACGCGGGGACCGGCATTCAGTACTTC. V usage is TRBV15 and J usage is TRBJ2-4, with D perhaps matching TRBD2 (6 bases). Per the germline V gene, CDR1 is LNHNV and CDR2 is YYDKDF (reference sequence). The CDR3 has 14 residues. Trimming took 8 bases from V and 9 from J, leaving 20 bases between them.

V and J are TRBV15 and TRBJ1-5; 12 bases match TRBD1. Germline V CDR1 and CDR2: LNHNV, YYDKDF (reference sequence). V was pared by 2 bases and J by 2 bases, with 10 bases of the junction left unmatched. CDR3 size: 19 residues. The CDR3 sequence: CATSRKTAGTGGGNQPQHF. CDR3 coding DNA: TGTGCCACCAGCAGAAAAACGGCCGGGACAGGGGGCGGCAATCAGCCCCAGCATTTT.

This clonotype was seen a few times. This chain links TRBV7-9 with TRBJ1-3; D is uncertain. The CDR3 has 15 amino acids. Germline V gives CDR1 SEHNR, CDR2 FQNEAQ (reference sequence). V shed 3 bases and J shed 0 bases, with 9 bases lying between them. The CDR3 here is CASSFKASSGNTIYF. CDR3 nucleotide sequence: TGTGCCAGCAGCTTTAAGGCGAGCTCTGGAAACACCATATATTTT. The full variable domain, its missing parts supplied by reference TRBV7-9 and TRBJ1-3, is DTGVSQNPRHKITKRGQNVTFRCDPISEHNRLYWYRQTLGQGPEFLTYFQNEAQLEKSRLLSDRFSAERPKGSFSTLEIQRTEQGDSAMYLCASSFKASSGNTIYFGEGSWLTVV.